This is a list of T cell receptor beta chains from one sample in a study of CD8+ T cells in alopecia areata. The assay was immunoSEQ multiplex PCR, and TCRdb's table has in-frame clones only and misses some. The sample carries 150,000 or so clones, around 47% recorded once. Sequenced: CD4+ T cells sorted from blood. All receptors derive from a human donor with alopecia areata. Each CDR3 is given with its conserved first and last residue. Each record gives: clone size, V gene, D gene, CDR3 length, J gene, CDR3 DNA, CDR3 protein. The D gene is left open where the match is weak. The size of a clone is reported for some rows only, either as once, few or many, or as a class for expanded clones.

-	TRBV29-1	-	13	TRBJ1-1	TGCAGCGTTGTTGGGGTAGTGTACACTGAAGCTTTCTTT	CSVVGVVYTEAFF
-	TRBV7-2	-	14	TRBJ1-1	TGTGCCAGCAGCTCTTACAGGGAAAACACTGAAGCTTTCTTT	CASSSYRENTEAFF
-	TRBV2	-	15	TRBJ1-1	TGTGCCAGCAGTGAAGCGCTTCTTGGGACCGGCGGAGCTTTCTTT	CASSEALLGTGGAFF
-	TRBV29-1	TRBD1	13	TRBJ1-1	TGCAGCGTTGAAGTGACAGGGGGCACTGAAGCTTTCTTT	CSVEVTGGTEAFF
-	TRBV28	-	12	TRBJ2-7	TGTGCCAGCAGATCCGTAGAAATCGAGCAGTACTTC	CASRSVEIEQYF
-	TRBV5-6	-	16	TRBJ2-5	TGTGCCAGCAGCTTGGCCATAGACAGGACCCAAGAGACCCAGTACTTC	CASSLAIDRTQETQYF
few	TRBV23-1	-	17	TRBJ2-6	TGCGCCAGCAGTCAATCGGGTATAGCCTCTGGGGCCAACGTCCTGACTTTC	CASSQSGIASGANVLTF
-	TRBV19	-	11	TRBJ1-3	TGTGCCAGTAAAAGGGAAAACACCATATATTTT	CASKRENTIYF
-	TRBV13	-	15	TRBJ1-5	TGTGCCAGCAGCTTAGGCCCCACAGGGAATCAGCCCCAGCATTTT	CASSLGPTGNQPQHF
-	TRBV29-1	TRBD2	16	TRBJ2-1	TGCAGCGTTGAAGGGGGACTAGCGGGAACCTACAATGAGCAGTTCTTC	CSVEGGLAGTYNEQFF
few	TRBV2	-	15	TRBJ2-5	TGTGCCAGCCAGTATCAAAGCGGTTCCCAGGGGACCCAGTACTTC	CASQYQSGSQGTQYF
-	TRBV7-3	-	14	TRBJ2-3	TGTGCCAGCAGCTTAACCAGAAACACAGATACGCAGTATTTT	CASSLTRNTDTQYF
few	TRBV5-1	-	11	TRBJ2-1	TGCGCCAGCAGCTCGTACAATGAGCAGTTCTTC	CASSSYNEQFF
few	TRBV7-8	-	14	TRBJ1-2	TGTGCCAGCAGCCCGAGACGGATTACCTATGGCTACACCTTC	CASSPRRITYGYTF
once	TRBV29-1	TRBD1	11	TRBJ1-2	TGCAGCACAGGACAGGGCCATGGCTACACCTTC	CSTGQGHGYTF
-	TRBV30	-	14	TRBJ1-5	TGTGCCTGGAGTGTCCGCCGGGGAATCCAGCCCCAGCATTTT	CAWSVRRGIQPQHF
-	TRBV29-1	-	11	TRBJ2-1	TGCAGCGTTGAAAAACACAATGAGCAGTTCTTC	CSVEKHNEQFF
-	TRBV7-2	-	14	TRBJ2-3	TGTGCCAGCGCCTCCGGGACCAGCACAGATACGCAGTATTTT	CASASGTSTDTQYF
-	TRBV2	TRBD2	15	TRBJ2-7	TGTGCCAGCAGTGGTGCCAGCGGGAGAGGTCGCGAGCAGTACTTC	CASSGASGRGREQYF
few	TRBV18	-	15	TRBJ2-5	TGTGCCAGCTCGCCGGGCAGAGGACACCAAGAGACCCAGTACTTC	CASSPGRGHQETQYF
-	TRBV28	-	11	TRBJ1-1	TGTGCCAGCAGTTTATGGGGTGAAGCTTTCTTT	CASSLWGEAFF
-	TRBV4-1	-	13	TRBJ1-1	TGCGCCAGCAGCCTTGGACGGATCCTTGAAGCTTTCTTT	CASSLGRILEAFF
-	TRBV29-1	TRBD1	14	TRBJ1-2	TGCAGCGTTGATGCCGAGGGACAGATCTATGGCTACACCTTC	CSVDAEGQIYGYTF
-	TRBV5-1	-	16	TRBJ2-7	TGCGCCAGCAGCTTGGTTGGGGAGATCCCCCTTGGCGAGCAGTACTTC	CASSLVGEIPLGEQYF
-	TRBV14	-	14	TRBJ2-6	TGTGCCAGCAGCCAAGACTCTGGGGCCAACGTCCTGACTTTC	CASSQDSGANVLTF
once	TRBV14	-	11	TRBJ2-7	TGTGCCAGCAGCCAATCATTTGGGCAGTACTTC	CASSQSFGQYF
-	TRBV7-9	-	15	TRBJ1-2	TGTGCCAGCAGCTTAGCCCAAGGGGAGATCTATGGCTACACCTTC	CASSLAQGEIYGYTF
few	TRBV29-1	-	11	TRBJ2-7	TGCAGCGGGGCGGAGGGGGGCGAGCAGTACTTC	CSGAEGGEQYF
few	TRBV27	-	13	TRBJ1-1	TGTGCCAGCAGTTTGGGCAGGAACACTGAAGCTTTCTTT	CASSLGRNTEAFF
-	TRBV15	TRBD2	16	TRBJ2-5	TGTGCCACCAGCGTACCGGGACTAGCGGGAGTGGAGACCCAGTACTTC	CATSVPGLAGVETQYF
-	TRBV13	-	13	TRBJ2-7	TGTGCCAGCTCCTACTGGGACTCCTACGAGCAGTACTTC	CASSYWDSYEQYF
-	TRBV30	TRBD2	15	TRBJ2-3	TGTGCCTGGAGAAGAACTAGCGGGAGAGCAGATACGCAGTATTTT	CAWRRTSGRADTQYF
few	TRBV29-1	TRBD1	14	TRBJ1-3	TGCAGCGTTGGAGACAGGGTTGGTGGAAACACCATATATTTT	CSVGDRVGGNTIYF
-	TRBV6-5	-	14	TRBJ2-4	TGTGCCAGCAGACAACAAGGTTCTGGGAACATTCAGTACTTC	CASRQQGSGNIQYF
-	TRBV29-1	-	13	TRBJ2-5	TGCAGCGTCGACCGGGACGTGGGGGAGACCCAGTACTTC	CSVDRDVGETQYF
-	TRBV29-1	-	12	TRBJ2-6	TGCAGCGTTTTATCTGGGGCCAACGTCCTGACTTTC	CSVLSGANVLTF
once	TRBV2	-	14	TRBJ2-5	TGTGCCAGCAGGGGCTCAGGGAGGAGGGAGACCCAGTACTTC	CASRGSGRRETQYF
few	TRBV30	-	13	TRBJ2-1	TGTGCCTGGTGTCCGGGACTCCACAATGAGCAGTTCTTC	CAWCPGLHNEQFF
-	TRBV30	-	13	TRBJ1-3	TGTGCCTGGAACATCCTCTCTGGAAACACCATATATTTT	CAWNILSGNTIYF
-	TRBV27	TRBD2	16	TRBJ2-1	TGTGCCAGCAGAGGGCTACTAGGCGGGAGGACTCATGAGCAGTTCTTC	CASRGLLGGRTHEQFF
few	TRBV7-9	-	13	TRBJ1-1	TGTGCCAGCAGCTTTCGTAGGGACACTGAAGCTTTCTTT	CASSFRRDTEAFF
-	TRBV27	TRBD1	14	TRBJ1-1	TGTGCCAGCAGGAGACAGGGGCCAAACACTGAAGCTTTCTTT	CASRRQGPNTEAFF
few	TRBV29-1	TRBD1	12	TRBJ2-3	TGCAGCGAAACAGGGGGAGAAGATACGCAGTATTTT	CSETGGEDTQYF
-	TRBV30	-	16	TRBJ2-2	TGTGCCTGGAGTGTACTGGTCGGGGGGCGGGCCGGGGAGCTGTTTTTT	CAWSVLVGGRAGELFF
-	TRBV30	-	12	TRBJ1-1	TGTGCCTGGAGTGCAGGGACTTTTGAAGCTTTCTTT	CAWSAGTFEAFF
few	TRBV5-1	-	15	TRBJ1-5	TGCGCCAGCAGCTTGGGTGGCGTTAGCAATCAGCCCCAGCATTTT	CASSLGGVSNQPQHF
-	TRBV27	-	15	TRBJ2-5	TGTGCCAGCTCCAGATTTGATCGGCGTTCGGAGACCCAGTACTTC	CASSRFDRRSETQYF
-	TRBV6-6	-	15	TRBJ2-3	TGTGCCAGCAGTTACGGTGCCGGAAGCACAGATACGCAGTATTTT	CASSYGAGSTDTQYF
-	TRBV2	-	15	TRBJ2-4	TGTGCCAGCAGTGAACATACTGTGGCCAAAAACATTCAGTACTTC	CASSEHTVAKNIQYF
-	TRBV5-1	-	14	TRBJ1-2	TGCGCCAGCAGCTTAGGACACGGGATGCGTGGCTACACCTTC	CASSLGHGMRGYTF
-	TRBV7-3	-	16	TRBJ2-1	TGTGCCAGCAGCTTAACGGGGGGCTTAGCGGCCAATGAGCAGTTCTTC	CASSLTGGLAANEQFF
-	TRBV29-1	TRBD1	11	TRBJ2-7	TGCAGCGTCGGGGGACAGGGCGCGCAGTACTTC	CSVGGQGAQYF
-	TRBV5-1	-	14	TRBJ2-1	TGCGCCAGCAGCCTGGCACCCCGGGAGAATGAGCAGTTCTTC	CASSLAPRENEQFF
-	TRBV11-2	-	12	TRBJ2-1	TGTGCCAGCAGCATCGGCCCCGCCGAGCAGTTCTTC	CASSIGPAEQFF
-	TRBV29-1	-	15	TRBJ2-1	TGCAGCGTTGAAGATCCCCTGAGCTCCTACAATGAGCAGTTCTTC	CSVEDPLSSYNEQFF
-	TRBV28	-	15	TRBJ1-5	TGTGCCAGCAGTTTGACAAGATCTAGCAATCAGCCCCAGCATTTT	CASSLTRSSNQPQHF
few	TRBV27	-	13	TRBJ2-4	TGTGCCAGCAGGACAGTAGCCAAAAACATTCAGTACTTC	CASRTVAKNIQYF
-	TRBV29-1	TRBD1	12	TRBJ2-7	TGCAGCGTCGGACAGGGTTCCTACGAGCAGTACTTC	CSVGQGSYEQYF
few	TRBV5-1	-	16	TRBJ1-3	TGCGCCAGCAGCTTGAATCCGGGACTCTCTGGAAACACCATATATTTT	CASSLNPGLSGNTIYF
-	TRBV4-1	-	18	TRBJ2-1	TGCGCCAGCAGCCAAGAAGATCTTGGCAGGGTCTCCCACAATGAGCAGTTCTTC	CASSQEDLGRVSHNEQFF